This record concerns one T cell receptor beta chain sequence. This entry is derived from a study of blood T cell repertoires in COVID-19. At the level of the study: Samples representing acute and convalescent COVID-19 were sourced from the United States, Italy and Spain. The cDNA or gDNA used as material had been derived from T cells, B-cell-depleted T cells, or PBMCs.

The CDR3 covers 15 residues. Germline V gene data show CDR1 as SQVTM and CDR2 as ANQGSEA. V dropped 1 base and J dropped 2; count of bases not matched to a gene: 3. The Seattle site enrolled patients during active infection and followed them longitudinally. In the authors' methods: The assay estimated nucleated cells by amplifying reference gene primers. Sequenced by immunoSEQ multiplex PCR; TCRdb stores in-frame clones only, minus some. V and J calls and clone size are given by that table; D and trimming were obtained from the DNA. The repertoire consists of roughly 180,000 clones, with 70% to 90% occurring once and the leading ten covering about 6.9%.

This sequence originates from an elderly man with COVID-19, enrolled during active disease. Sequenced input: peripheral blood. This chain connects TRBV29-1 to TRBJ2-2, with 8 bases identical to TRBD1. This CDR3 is CSVEVTGENTGELFF. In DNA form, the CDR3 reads TGCAGCGTTGAAGTGACAGGGGAAAACACCGGGGAGCTGTTTTTT.